The sample holds many counts of the clone carrying this TCR beta chain. What it binds is not known. Uncontrolled infections, other autoimmune diseases, pregnancy or lactation led to exclusion of patients. Together with thyroid ultrasound, orbital computed tomography, serum thyroxine and TRAb, clinical symptoms were used for diagnoses. This sample is part of a study of T cells in Graves' hyperthyroidism and ophthalmopathy. Study results and limitations: Ophthalmopathy was model-predicted a median roughly 6.2 months pre-onset. The blood repertoire included most of the expanded thyroid clonotypes above 0.001.

Authors of the study amplified TCR beta CDR3 regions from RNA transcripts. RT-PCR in the first round (using the HTBI primer set) targeted the TCR CDR3. TCRdb ran MiXCR on the multiplex PCR reads and lists one entry per CDR3 protein. The table shows 480,000 or so distinct CDR3 sequences, with 40% to 55% occurring only once. The sequence was obtained from an adult woman with Graves' disease, either hyperthyroidism or ophthalmopathy (not recorded which). The sample was peripheral blood or thyroid tissue (not recorded which).

Here the CDR3 reads CASTPGLNQPQHF. CDR3 DNA: TGTGCCAGCACCCCAGGCCTCAATCAGCCCCAGCATTTT. The V gene is TRBV6-5, the J gene TRBJ1-5, with D uncertain. The germline CDR1 and CDR2 sequences are MNHEY and SVGAGI. The CDR3 is 13 amino acids. Trimming left V 7 bases short and J 3 bases short, with 10 bases between.